This T cell receptor (beta chain) is from a study of neurological immune-mediated disorders (dated 2019 in TCRdb). For the wider study: Among the roughly 34 multiple sclerosis patients, relapsing-remitting MS was present in about 31 and secondary progressive MS was present in 3. The cohort was made up of about 65 subjects, consisting of some 14 HAM/TSP patients, roughly 35 multiple sclerosis patients and around 20 healthy controls. The study compared peripheral blood TCR-beta repertoires of HTLV-I-associated myelopathy (HAM/TSP) patients, multiple sclerosis patients and healthy controls using UMI-based sequencing. The 85 to 110 TCR-beta libraries included longitudinal samples, technical triplicates and paired sorted CD4+ and CD8+ T-cell subsets alongside PBMC samples.

CDR1 and CDR2, looked up from the germline V gene, are MGHRA and YSYEKL. A distance of 20 bases separates the germline ends of V and J, which lose 3 bases and 5 bases respectively. Reading from cysteine to phenylalanine, the CDR3 counts 17 amino acids. Left in the record is the CDR3 DNA by itself, 51 bases read in frame from the first base. cDNA was synthesized by template-switch 5'RACE using a primer with a 10-nucleotide random unique molecular identifier that tagged each TCR transcript. Every sequencing run covered 15-18 subjects and yielded more than 180 million TCR-beta sequences. The RNeasy kit was used for extraction of total RNA. Using the KAPA Real-time Library Amplification kit, TCR-beta VDJ regions were amplified with primers for the TCR constant region and the 5'RACE anchor. A first PCR added sample indexes and Illumina adaptors, and a second PCR then raised library yield. After Ampure bead purification, the TCR product of roughly 650 bp was size-selected on a 2% E-gel SizeSelection system. Before pooling, library quality was assessed on a Bioanalyzer, concentration was determined with Qubit, and library quantification was performed with the Kapa Library Quantification kit. An Illumina HiSeq 2500 sequenced the libraries paired-end 2 x 150 bp. To increase sequence diversity, roughly 24-30% phiX was spiked into each library pool. The original methods were these. Quality-filtered reads were processed with the UMI-based MiGEC pipeline, and over 80% of raw TCR sequences were removed by the MiGEC pipeline during error correction. VDJ genes were aligned to IMGT germline references, and clonotypes were defined by unique CDR3 amino acid sequence plus V-J genes. Clonal expansion, Shannon diversity, and CDR3 relatedness (CalcPairwiseDistances, ClusterSamples) were evaluated with VDJtools, and phylogenetic trees were built with CLCbio workbench. Using coefficient-of-variation modelling across technical triplicates, the study counted a clone as expanded if it had at least 8 unique UMIs. TCRdb ran its own pipeline on the public reads, namely fastp trimming at Q25 and MiXCR clone calling, and kept in-frame beta chains. Rows matching on CDR3 protein sequence are summarized as one entry with the most common DNA and genes. These V and J calls rely on TCRdb rather than the paper's analysis. Counted in this sample were more than 40,000 distinct CDR3 sequences; under 2% of them appeared once. The ten largest make up roughly 2% of the sample.

Overall study results and their limits: TCR clonal expansion was highest in HAM/TSP patients and lowest in MS patients, with MS patients falling below even healthy controls. No identical CDR3 amino acid sequences were found to be shared among expanded clones across subjects, suggesting that TCR-beta repertoires were private in all groups. The MS cluster was not associated with any clinical or MRI features, and the authors stated that larger cohorts are needed. Repertoires from 18 of 34 MS patients were grouped by phylogenetic analysis into a cluster of related CDR3 sequences, suggesting a possible repertoire-level signature.

For unsorted PBMC libraries, 2 million PBMCs were used after storage in RNAlater at -80 degrees C until RNA extraction. The multiple sclerosis patients were enrolled in a US clinical protocol that evaluated disease progression with magnetic resonance imaging. Peripheral blood underwent Ficoll-Hypaque density gradient centrifugation to isolate PBMCs, which were then cryopreserved in liquid nitrogen. In its sample, this clonotype was seen many times. It has no known antigen specificity. Base qualities are not at hand, and no much larger clone is one base apart. The receptor's source is a woman aged 40 to 49 with multiple sclerosis. This receptor chain uses TRBV4-1 and TRBJ1-5, with TRBD1 perhaps the D gene, on 5 matching bases. Sequenced sample: PBMCs. The CDR3 protein is CASSHMDGPPGDQPQHF. The sequenced DNA: TGCGCCAGCAGCCATATGGACGGACCTCCGGGGGATCAGCCCCAGCATTTT.